The next 16 T cell receptor beta chains were all read from a single sample in a study of shared clonotypes between healthy human individuals. Clones were sequenced by immunoSEQ multiplex PCR, and TCRdb holds only the in-frame ones, with some missing. The repertoire consists of over 2 million clones, with under 95% occurring once and the leading ten covering more than 0.35%. Input material: naive CD4+ T cells from PBMCs. Sample subset: CD45RA+ positively selected. Every receptor here comes from a man in his late teens or twenties in good health. Some clones in this sample may be carry-over from other donors' samples.

The chain is built from TRBV7-9 and TRBJ2-4, with 7 bases aligning to TRBD1. The germline CDR1 and CDR2 sequences are SEHNR and FQNEAQ (reference sequence). The CDR3 sequence is 15 residues long. Trimming took 1 base from V and 3 from J; bases not matched to a gene: 3. The CDR3 DNA reads as TGTGCCAGCAGCTTAGTGGGGGACAGCAAAAACATTCAGTACTTC. Translating gives CASSLVGDSKNIQYF.

The gene calls are TRBV5-4 and TRBJ1-5; 7 nucleotides align to TRBD1. Looked up from germline, CDR1 is SGHNT and CDR2 is YYREEE (reference sequence). The length of the CDR3 is 14 residues. V lost 0 bases and J lost 4; bases outside the gene matches: 1. For the CDR3, the DNA is TGTGCCAGCAGCTTGGACAGGGGTAATCAGCCCCAGCATTTT. Protein: CASSLDRGNQPQHF.

V is TRBV5-4 and J is TRBJ2-1; 13 bases align to TRBD2. CDR1 and CDR2 from the germline V gene are SGHNT and YYREEE (reference sequence). The trim removed 4 bases at V and 0 bases at J, leaving 10 bases unmatched. The CDR3 totals 19 residues. The CDR3 loop reads CASSRPGTSGASSYNEQFF. In DNA, the CDR3 is TGTGCCAGCAGCCGGCCCGGGACTAGCGGGGCTAGCTCCTACAATGAGCAGTTCTTC.

This clone was observed a single time. The chain uses TRBV9 and TRBJ2-3, with 12 positions matching TRBD2. Germline values: CDR1 SGDLS, CDR2 YYNGEE. The length of the CDR3 is 20 residues. V lost 0 bases, J lost 0 bases, and 11 bases stayed unmatched. The CDR3 DNA reads TGTGCCAGCAGCGTAGCTGGGGGGGCTAGCGGGAGGGCGAGCACAGATACGCAGTATTTT. Protein product: CASSVAGGASGRASTDTQYF.

The V and J genes are TRBV18 and TRBJ2-5, with 10 bases aligning to TRBD2. With 3 bases clipped from V and 3 bases from J, the junction kept 4 bases outside the gene matches. The CDR3 is 15 residues long. Germline CDR1 and CDR2: KGHSH and LQKENI. Here the CDR3 DNA reads TGTGCCAGCTCACCGGCTAGCGGGAGTAAAGAGACCCAGTACTTC. This gives the protein CASSPASGSKETQYF. Full variable domain (outside the CDR3, taken from reference TRBV18 and TRBJ2-5): NAGVMQNPRHLVRRRGQEARLRCSPMKGHSHVYWYRQLPEEGLKFMVYLQKENIIDESGMPKERFSAEFPKEGPSILRIQQVVRGDSAAYFCASSPASGSKETQYFGPGTRLLVL.

The rearrangement joins TRBV6-5 to TRBJ1-2, with D perhaps TRBD1 (6 bases). Germline V gives CDR1 MNHEY, CDR2 SVGAGI. This CDR3 region has 14 residues. Between the trimmed V and J ends, which lost 1 base and 7 bases, there was a span of 13 bases. This CDR3 is CASSYLGGGGGYTF. For the CDR3, the DNA is TGTGCCAGCAGTTACTTGGGGGGCGGAGGTGGCTACACCTTC.

This clone was detected once. The chain employs TRBV5-1 and TRBJ2-7; D unresolved. CDR1 is SGHRS and CDR2 is YFSETQ in the germline V gene. The CDR3 is made up of 13 amino acids. V shed 3 bases and J shed 3 bases, with 10 bases lying between them. CDR3 protein: CASSYGFSYEQYF. Here the CDR3 DNA reads TGCGCCAGCAGCTATGGTTTTAGCTACGAGCAGTACTTC.

The V gene is TRBV5-4, the J gene TRBJ2-3, with a weak D call TRBD1 (6 bases). V gave up 5 bases and J gave up 5 bases, with 12 bases separating them. The CDR3 runs 13 residues. CDR1 and CDR2 (germline): SGHNT, YYREEE (reference sequence). The CDR3 DNA is TGTGCCAGCAGTGTACAGGGTCAAGATACGCAGTATTTT. Its protein is CASSVQGQDTQYF.

This rearrangement joins TRBV15 to TRBJ1-5; D uncertain. V was shortened by 4 bases and J by 5 bases, with 6 bases between the two germline ends. Looked up from germline, CDR1 is LNHNV and CDR2 is YYDKDF (reference sequence). The CDR3 length is 12 residues. DNA of the CDR3: TGTGCCACCAGCACTGGGGATCAGCCCCAGCATTTT. This gives the protein CATSTGDQPQHF.

V and J are TRBV11-1 and TRBJ2-5; D remains ambiguous. Germline V gene lookup returns CDR1 SGHAT and CDR2 FQDESV (reference sequence). This CDR3 contains 14 residues. Trimming removed 0 bases at V and 3 bases at J, with 8 bases between. CDR3 nucleotides: TGTGCCAGCAGCTTAGCGGGTTCAGAAGAGACCCAGTACTTC. Translating it yields CASSLAGSEETQYF. The whole variable domain, remainder taken from reference TRBV11-1 and TRBJ2-5, is EAEVAQSPRYKITEKSQAVAFWCDPISGHATLYWYRQILGQGPELLVQFQDESVVDDSQLPKDRFSAERLKGVDSTLKIQPAELGDSAMYLCASSLAGSEETQYFGPGTRLLVL.

The rearrangement links TRBV4-1 to TRBJ2-5; 7 bases agree with TRBD2. Matching the DNA end better, TRBJ2-7 makes the J call doubtful. CDR1 is MGHRA, CDR2 YSYEKL, per germline. The CDR3 consists of 16 residues. The CDR3 bases are TGCGCCAGCAGCCAAGATTTATCGGCACTAGCGTACGAGCAGTACTTC. Translation: CASSQDLSALAYEQYF.

The V and J genes are TRBV4-3 and TRBJ1-1; maybe TRBD1 (5 bases). Per germline, CDR1 LGHNA and CDR2 YSLEER. This CDR3 is built from 14 residues. V was clipped by 3 bases and J by 7 bases, with 15 bases between them. CDR3 in DNA: TGCGCCAGCAGCCACCCCGGGACGGCGGGTGAAGCTTTCTTT. Translation: CASSHPGTAGEAFF.

In the case of this clone: In the same sample, other DNA sequences code for this CDR3. The V gene is TRBV5-1, the J gene TRBJ2-3, with 8 bases that match TRBD1. Unmatched junction bases numbered 7, after V lost 4 bases and J lost 3 bases. The CDR3 length is 15 residues. The germline V gene has CDR1 SGHRS and CDR2 YFSETQ. The chain's CDR3 is CASSHQGAGTDTQYF. CDR3 coding DNA: TGCGCCAGCAGCCACCAGGGGGCAGGGACAGATACGCAGTATTTT.

This clone has only one observation. This chain joins TRBV5-1 and TRBJ2-3, with D hard to call. Germline V lookup: CDR1 SGHRS, CDR2 YFSETQ. This CDR3 has 13 residues. The V and J ends lost 4 bases and 4 bases respectively, with 10 bases between them. The CDR3 DNA follows: TGCGCCAGCAGCCTTCTGGCCTCAGATACGCAGTATTTT. Translated: CASSLLASDTQYF.

The chain has TRBV6-5 and TRBJ1-5; 7 bases align to TRBD1. V dropped 6 bases and J dropped 9; count of bases not matched to a gene: 11. This CDR3 is 14 amino acids long. Germline assignment: CDR1 MNHEY and CDR2 SVGAGI. CDR3 sequence reads: CASRRGQDDPPQHF. CDR3 nucleotide sequence: TGTGCCAGCAGGCGAGGACAGGACGACCCGCCCCAGCATTTT.

The V and J genes are TRBV18 and TRBJ1-6, with 8 positions matching TRBD1. Per germline, CDR1 KGHSH and CDR2 LQKENI. The CDR3 has 16 residues. V gave up 3 bases and J gave up 8 bases; unmatched junction bases: 9. CDR3 sequence reads: CASSPGPGGGDSPLHF. The CDR3 DNA follows: TGTGCCAGCTCACCCGGGCCAGGGGGCGGTGATTCACCCCTCCACTTT.